This paragraph reports one T cell receptor (beta chain). The record originates from a study of blood T cells in healthy people across ages. Using a J-beta primer mix together with a sample-barcoded 5' primer, a second PCR was run for about 7 to 12 cycles. TCRdb recomputed calls from the 5' RACE reads with MiXCR, one row per CDR3 protein. The sample carries under 1 million distinct CDR3 sequences, 44% recorded once. The length of the CDR3 is 15 residues. Germline CDR1 PRHDT, CDR2 FYEKMQ (reference sequence). V lost 0 bases, J lost 5 bases, and 10 bases lay in between. What was sequenced was blood. The J gene is TRBJ1-4, the V gene TRBV13; D gene unclear. The sequence derives from a man aged 55-75 years in good health. The CDR3 here is CASSLGPARNEKLFF. The DNA of the CDR3 is TGTGCCAGCAGCTTAGGGCCAGCCCGGAATGAAAAACTGTTTTTT.